This T cell receptor (beta chain) emerged from a study of blood T cell repertoires in COVID-19. From germline, CDR1 is KGHSH and CDR2 LQKENI. This CDR3 region has 12 residues. V gave up 2 bases and J gave up 7 bases, with 9 bases separating them. Per the authors' pipeline: Estimation of nucleated cell counts was performed using reference gene primer amplification. Sequencing was performed with immunoSEQ multiplex PCR; in TCRdb, only in-frame clones are kept and a portion is missing. For V, J and clone size, that table is used; D and trimming come from the DNA. This table has 140,000 or so clones, 60% to 85% appearing once.

The material sequenced was peripheral blood. The source is a man aged 45-65 years with acute or convalescent COVID-19. The chain joins TRBV18 to TRBJ2-7, with a tentative D call TRBD2 (6 bases). CDR3 sequence reads: CASSPWGVEQYF. The CDR3 nucleotides read TGTGCCAGCTCACCATGGGGGGTGGAGCAGTACTTC. The variable domain in full, with the rest retrieved from reference TRBV18 and TRBJ2-7, is NAGVMQNPRHLVRRRGQEARLRCSPMKGHSHVYWYRQLPEEGLKFMVYLQKENIIDESGMPKERFSAEFPKEGPSILRIQQVVRGDSAAYFCASSPWGVEQYFGPGTRLTVT.